Below are 19 T cell receptor beta chains sequenced from a single sample in a study of tumor-infiltrating lymphocytes in primary liver carcinoma (dated by TCRdb to about 2017). Blood RNA was extracted from unsorted whole blood using TRIzol reagent, and germline DNA was obtained with the DNeasy Blood & Tissue kit. Sequenced on an Illumina HiSeq 2500. A constant-region primer and ProtoScript II reverse transcriptase were used to reverse-transcribe TCRbeta-specific cDNA from 500 ng total RNA. Three nested multiplex PCR rounds, following a slightly modified ARM-PCR procedure, were used to build the TCRbeta libraries. Each of the first two PCR rounds ran for nine to eleven cycles and used multiplex TRBV1-TRBV30 forward primers together with a Cbeta reverse primer. TCRdb took the public reads, trimmed them with fastp at Q25, ran MiXCR for clone calling and kept in-frame beta chains. Rows are unified per CDR3 protein, each entry keeping the most common DNA and genes. The sample table contains around 330,000 distinct CDR3 sequences; only one count was recorded for about 50% of them. Over 15% of the sample rests with the top ten.

Specimen: peripheral blood. These receptors came from a woman aged 30 to 39 with primary liver carcinoma and hepatitis B virus infection.

V and J are TRBV28 and TRBJ2-7, with D uncertain. The germline V gene has CDR1 MDHEN and CDR2 SYDVKM. The V gene lost 4 bases and the J gene lost 3 bases, with 10 bases spanning the gap. The CDR3 loop spans 13 amino acids. This CDR3 is CASSSRMIYEQYF. The CDR3, as DNA: TGTGCCAGCAGTTCCCGAATGATCTACGAGCAGTACTTC.

A note on this clonotype: This may be a read error, as it is one base from a much larger clone. The conserved closing phenylalanine or tryptophan is absent in this CDR3, likely reflecting a read error. The chain uses TRBV29-1 and TRBJ1-1; weak D call: TRBD1 (5 bases). The CDR3 runs to 12 residues. V was cut by 6 bases and J by 1 base, with 9 bases left in between. Germline V gene lookup returns CDR1 SQVTM and CDR2 ANQGSEA. CDR3 DNA sequence: TGCAGCGTGAGAACAGGGAACACTGAAGCTTTCTCT. It specifies CSVRTGNTEAFS.

This chain uses TRBV12-5 with TRBJ1-1; no definite D call. The CDR3 extends over 11 amino acids. Germline assignment: CDR1 LGHNT and CDR2 FRNRAP. V gave up 8 bases and J gave up 1 base, with 5 bases separating them. CDR3 DNA sequence: TGTGCTAGTAGACAGAACACTGAAGCTTTCTTT. Amino acid sequence: CASRQNTEAFF.

This clonotype was found once. This clone may be a read error of a much larger clone one base away. The chain uses TRBV29-1 and TRBJ2-1; D might be TRBD2 (6 bases). Looked up from germline, CDR1 is SQVTM and CDR2 is ANQGSEA. This CDR3 has 12 amino acids. V lost 3 bases to trimming and J lost 7 bases, with 10 bases between them. The CDR3 nucleotides are TGCAGCGTTGAGACGGGAGAGAATGAGCAGTTCTTC. It yields the protein CSVETGENEQFF.

The rearrangement uses TRBV7-9 and TRBJ2-1; 8 bases line up with TRBD2. Trimming cost V 5 bases and J 2 bases; bases outside gene matches: 5. The CDR3 runs to 15 residues. Germline-derived CDR1 and CDR2 are SEHNR and FQNEAQ (reference sequence). CDR3 sequence (DNA): TGTGCCAGCAGCCAAAGCGGGAGAGCCTACAATGAGCAGTTCTTC. Translated: CASSQSGRAYNEQFF.

As regards this clonotype: Because it lacks the conserved phenylalanine or tryptophan at the end, this CDR3 is likely a read error. The V and J genes are TRBV4-1 and TRBJ2-7; D is unclear. Germline V gives CDR1 MGHRA, CDR2 YSYEKL. This CDR3 contains 16 residues. Trimming took off 2 bases at V and 0 bases at J, with 14 bases between the two ends. The CDR3 spells CASSQLDLTPSYEQYL. CDR3 sequence (DNA): TGCGCCAGCAGCCAATTGGATCTGACACCCTCCTACGAGCAGTACTTA.

The sample holds many counts of this clonotype. This rearrangement joins TRBV29-1 to TRBJ2-7, with a weak D call TRBD2 (6 bases). The ends were cut back, 0 bases at V and 2 bases at J, with 8 bases in the middle. This CDR3 contains 13 residues. CDR1 is SQVTM, CDR2 ANQGSEA, per germline. CDR3 nucleotide sequence: TGCAGCGTTGAAGAGGGGGGAGCCTACGAGCAGTACTTC. Residues: CSVEEGGAYEQYF.

V usage is TRBV5-6 and J usage is TRBJ1-4; D not resolved. V lost 2 bases to trimming and J lost 0 bases, with 11 bases between them. Germline values: CDR1 SGHDT, CDR2 YYEEEE. The CDR3 is 16 residues long. This CDR3 is CASSFSRFATNEKLFF. CDR3 nucleotide sequence: TGTGCCAGCAGCTTTAGCAGGTTCGCAACTAATGAAAAACTGTTTTTT.

The rearrangement uses TRBV6-1 and TRBJ1-3; 10 bases map to TRBD1. The CDR3 is 15 amino acids. The germline V gene encodes CDR1 MNHNS and CDR2 SASEGT. Unmatched junction bases numbered 7, after V lost 2 bases and J lost 9 bases. The CDR3 DNA sequence: TGTGCCAGCAGTGAACGGGGACAGGGGTCAGTCACCATATATTTT. Residues: CASSERGQGSVTIYF.

Regarding this clonotype: In this CDR3 the conserved last residue, phenylalanine or tryptophan, is missing, so a read error is likely. V gene TRBV12-3 or TRBV12-4 combines with J gene TRBJ2-1; maybe TRBD2 (6 bases). The CDR3 runs 15 residues. The ends were cut back, 6 bases at V and 9 bases at J, with 21 bases in the middle. The CDR3, as DNA: TGTGCCAGCAGCCTGCCCGGGACTGGCGGACTTGAGCAGTTCCTC. Its protein product is CASSLPGTGGLEQFL.

On this clonotype: This may be a read error, as it is one base from a much larger clone. The V gene is TRBV6-1, the J gene TRBJ1-2; 7 positions match TRBD1. The CDR3 runs 12 residues. The V gene's germline CDR1 is MNHNS and CDR2 SASEGT. Trimming took 5 bases from V and 8 from J; bases not matched to a gene: 5. The CDR3 sequence is CASSIQGRGYTF. The CDR3 DNA sequence: TGTGCCAGCAGTATACAGGGGCGCGGCTACACCTTC.

This clonotype was seen at least ten times. This chain links TRBV11-2 with TRBJ2-7; D gene ambiguous. Trimming shortened V by 2 bases and J by 2 bases, and 13 bases separated the two germline ends. This CDR3 region has 15 residues. Germline V gene data show CDR1 as SGHAT and CDR2 as FQNNGV. The chain's CDR3 is CASSLSNTLPYEQYF. CDR3 bases: TGTGCCAGCAGCTTATCTAATACCCTCCCCTACGAGCAGTACTTC.

In this sample, this clonotype turned up many times. V is TRBV12-3 or TRBV12-4 and J is TRBJ2-5, with unresolved D. This CDR3 has 13 residues. V was trimmed by 1 base and J by 5 bases, leaving 8 bases between them. In DNA, the CDR3 is TGTGCCAGCAGTTTAGGGATTTTGGAGACCCAGTACTTC. Translating it yields CASSLGILETQYF.

As concerns this clonotype: A much larger clone lies a single base off, so this may be a read error. The chain has TRBV4-3 and TRBJ2-1; TRBD2 agrees at 9 bases. CDR1 is LGHNA and CDR2 is YSLEER in the germline V gene. The CDR3 is made up of 16 amino acids. The CDR3 sequence is CGSSQDLAGVFSEQFF. The CDR3 DNA reads TGCGGCAGCAGCCAAGATTTAGCGGGAGTTTTTAGTGAGCAGTTCTTC.

The chain links TRBV11-2 to TRBJ1-1; 9 nucleotides match TRBD1. CDR1 is SGHAT and CDR2 is FQNNGV in the germline V gene. This CDR3 is 12 amino acids long. CDR3 loop: CSGKDDRGGAFF. In DNA form, the CDR3 reads TGTTCCGGAAAGGATGACAGGGGGGGAGCTTTCTTT. The full variable domain, in which reference TRBV11-2 and TRBJ1-1 provide the parts outside the CDR3, is EAGVAQSPRYKIIEKRQSVAFWCNPISGHATLYWYQQILGQGPKLLIQFQNNGVVDDSQLPKDRFSAERLKGVDSTLKIQPAKLEDSAVYLCSGKDDRGGAFFGQGTRLTVV.

In this sample, this clonotype turned up a few times. The chain carries TRBV7-9 and TRBJ1-1; no clear D gene. Germline CDR1 reads SEHNR; CDR2 reads FQNEAQ (reference sequence). The CDR3 extends over 12 amino acids. The V gene lost 4 bases and the J gene lost 7 bases, with 10 bases spanning the gap. The CDR3 region has the DNA TGTGCCAGCAGCTCATACCCTGTTGAAGCTTTCTTT. Its translation: CASSSYPVEAFF.

With respect to this clonotype: A read error may produce the germline difference seen at one junction end. The chain links TRBV29-1 to TRBJ2-1, with a possible D match to TRBD2 (5 bases). Per germline, CDR1 SQVTM and CDR2 ANQGSEA. CDR3 length equals 15 residues. Here the CDR3 reads CNVVWWEPPYNEQFF. CDR3 DNA: TGCAACGTTGTGTGGTGGGAGCCGCCCTACAATGAACAGTTCTTC.

For this clonotype: No conserved phenylalanine or tryptophan is present at the end of the CDR3, so a read error is the likely explanation. This chain links TRBV29-1 with TRBJ2-5; D gene uncertain. Trimming removed 4 bases from V and 5 bases from J, with 17 bases in between. The CDR3 runs to 14 residues. Looked up from germline, CDR1 is SQVTM and CDR2 is ANQGSEA. CDR3 residues: CSVAGVGGRETQYS. The CDR3 DNA reads TGCAGCGTTGCTGGAGTAGGTGGTCGGGAGACCCAGTACTCC.

Regarding this clonotype: In this CDR3 the conserved last residue, phenylalanine or tryptophan, is missing, so a read error is likely. V usage is TRBV4-3 and J usage is TRBJ2-7; 14 nucleotides align to TRBD2. The trim removed 0 bases at V and 4 bases at J, leaving 8 bases unmatched. The CDR3 is 18 residues long. Germline V gives CDR1 LGHNA, CDR2 YSLEER. The CDR3 sequence is CASSQERGTSGGGYEQYS. DNA of the CDR3: TGCGCCAGCAGCCAAGAGCGGGGGACTAGCGGGGGTGGGTACGAGCAGTACTCC.